These 3 T cell receptor beta chains came from one sample sequenced in a study of blood T cell repertoires in COVID-19 (dated by TCRdb to between 2020 and 2021). To prepare the library, the immunoSEQ multiplex PCR assay was applied. TCRdb holds this immuneACCESS table with in-frame rearrangements only. Some clones are missing; in checked studies, unresolved V genes explain under half, and the rest has no known cause. This sample has approximately 490,000 clones in its table, and roughly nine tenths of those were observed once. The ten largest clones add up to 0.7% of the sample. What was sequenced was PBMCs or T cells enriched from blood (not recorded which). Receptors originate from a woman younger than 30 who had recovered from COVID-19.

This clone was seen a single time. The rearrangement uses TRBV7-2 and TRBJ2-5, with D unclear. Germline V lookup: CDR1 SGHTA, CDR2 FQGNSA. The CDR3 is made up of 13 amino acids. Between the trimmed V and J ends, which lost 3 bases and 1 base, there was a span of 6 bases. The chain's CDR3 is CASSFTSQETQYF. DNA of the CDR3: TGTGCCAGCAGCTTTACCAGCCAAGAGACCCAGTACTTC. Variable domain in full (rest from reference TRBV7-2 and TRBJ2-5): GAGVSQSPSNKVTEKGKDVELRCDPISGHTALYWYRQSLGQGLEFLIYFQGNSAPDKSGLPSDRFSAERTGGSVSTLTIQRTQQEDSAVYLCASSFTSQETQYFGPGTRLLVL.

The chain joins TRBV28 to TRBJ2-7; 11 positions agree with TRBD2. CDR1 and CDR2 from the germline V gene are MDHEN and SYDVKM. The CDR3 contains 15 residues. After removal of 6 bases from V and 6 bases from J, the junction contained 10 bases not matched to a gene. The DNA of the CDR3 is TGTGCCAGCAGCCCCCTTAGCGGGGGGGCGATCGAGCAGTACTTC. This sequence encodes CASSPLSGGAIEQYF. The complete variable domain, with remaining parts taken from reference TRBV28 and TRBJ2-7, reads DVKVTQSSRYLVKRTGEKVFLECVQDMDHENMFWYRQDPGLGLRLIYFSYDVKMKEKGDIPEGYSVSREKKERFSLILESASTNQTSMYLCASSPLSGGAIEQYFGPGTRLTVT.

V and J are TRBV28 and TRBJ1-3; weak D call: TRBD1 (6 bases). The CDR3 sequence is 17 residues long. Germline CDR1 MDHEN, CDR2 SYDVKM. The V gene lost 4 bases and the J gene lost 3 bases, with 19 bases spanning the gap. The CDR3 DNA sequence: TGTGCCAGCAGTTCTCCACAGGGCTTCGGGTATGGAAACACCATATATTTT. This codes for CASSSPQGFGYGNTIYF.